This T cell receptor (beta chain) was recovered during a study of monozygotic twins with inflammatory bowel disease. Study findings and constraints: Patient-specific immunosuppressive treatments may have made repertoires more variable. IBD-affected twins scored below their healthy co-twins in TCRbeta diversity (inverse Simpson). No separation of different T cell subtypes was possible.

Points on this clonotype: What it binds is not known.

TCRdb reprocessed the 5' RACE reads and keeps a single row for each CDR3 protein, giving no DNA. This repertoire includes fewer than 550,000 distinct CDR3 sequences. This CDR3 contains 12 residues. Germline V lookup: CDR1 DFQATT, CDR2 SNEGSKA (reference sequence). The source of this sequence is a human donor with ulcerative colitis or Crohn's disease, or a healthy co-twin of an affected twin (not recorded which). Input material: blood. This chain uses TRBV20-1 with TRBJ2-1; TCRdb names TRBD1, which stays unverified in the absence of DNA. The CDR3 sequence is CSANGQGGEQFF.